This T cell receptor beta chain was sequenced during a study of T cells in Graves' hyperthyroidism and ophthalmopathy. There are many counts of this clonotype. Its antigen is currently unknown. TCR beta CDR3 region amplification was performed from RNA transcripts. With the HTBI primer set, the TCR CDR3 went through a first round of RT-PCR. TCRdb passed the multiplex PCR reads through MiXCR, listing each CDR3 protein once. The data show about 350,000 distinct CDR3 sequences, around 15% seen once. General study findings and limits: Ophthalmopathy, which appeared later, was predicted by the model a median 6.5 months before onset. Blood also showed most of the thyroid clonotypes that were expanded above 0.001.

V was clipped by 2 bases and J by 4 bases; unmatched bases: 6. Germline V gives CDR1 SGHTS, CDR2 YDEGEE. The CDR3 totals 15 residues. The J gene is TRBJ2-5, the V gene TRBV5-8, with 9 bases fitting TRBD1. The receptor comes from a woman aged 55-69 years with Graves' ophthalmopathy. Sequenced: blood. CDR3 in amino acids: CASSFPTGGAETQYF. CDR3 DNA: TGTGCCAGCAGCTTCCCCACAGGGGGCGCAGAGACCCAGTACTTC.